The T cell receptor (beta chain) described here comes from a study of T cells in Graves' hyperthyroidism and ophthalmopathy (dated by TCRdb to 2018 to 2020). At the level of the whole study: Peripheral blood samples were taken at initial diagnosis, before any treatment was given. Prospective prediction of ophthalmopathy was tested in an independent validation cohort consisting of about 19 hyperthyroidism patients and approximately 16 patients who later progressed to ophthalmopathy. Thyroid tissue and blood T-cell repertoires from six Graves' hyperthyroidism patients were also compared in the study. The 100 discovery patients were randomly divided into training and test sets at a 7:3 ratio. After blood sampling, hyperthyroidism patients were treated with methimazole at a starting dose of 30 mg daily, and ophthalmopathy patients were treated with high-dose intravenous methylprednisolone. TCR V-J signatures able to tell the groups apart were searched for in a discovery cohort of around 95 patients, of whom 43 had Graves' ophthalmopathy and around 57 had stable Graves' hyperthyroidism. According to the paper, TCR Vbeta CDR3 sequencing was carried out on roughly 130 peripheral blood samples, which came from under 50 ophthalmopathy, under 85 hyperthyroidism and some 17 progressor patients.

CDR1 and CDR2 were assigned from the germline V gene as SGHRS and YFSETQ. There are 15 amino acids in the CDR3, from cysteine to phenylalanine inclusive. The retained sequence is limited to the CDR3, 45 bases, with the frame set at the first base. Points the paper makes about the study in general: Most expanded thyroid clonotypes (frequency above 0.001) were also found in blood, which suggests that blood repertoires may mirror thyroid immune responses. In validation, the model predicted progression to ophthalmopathy with over 65% sensitivity and over 72% specificity, a median of roughly seven months before onset. No statistical method was used to set the sample size in advance, and investigators knew the group allocation. Ophthalmopathy was separated from stable hyperthyroidism by a 13 V-J signature model, with about 86% sensitivity and about 81% specificity obtained in cross-validation and 80%/75% obtained in testing.

This clonotype was counted at least ten times. The antigen it recognizes is unknown. An end of the junction does not agree with germline; a read error may underlie this. The TCR beta CDR3 regions were amplified from the RNA transcripts. A first-round RT-PCR of the TCR CDR3 used the HTBI primer set with the Qiagen OneStep RT-PCR kit. Libraries were constructed in a second round of multiplex PCR, after which size selection and purification were performed. Libraries were sequenced paired-end with 100 bp reads on an Illumina HiSeq2000. On the study's bioinformatics: SOAPnuke was used to process the raw data, with reads discarded if the reads contained adapters or uncalled bases, had a mean Phred below 15, or lacked an exact constant-primer or identifier match. High-quality paired reads were merged with COPE v1.2.5, and unique nucleotide sequences were defined as clonotypes. MiTCR v1.1 was used to align clonotypes to the IMGT TRBV, TRBD and TRBJ reference segments. The analysis was restricted to V-J combinations with a frequency above 0.0001, which together covered just over 99% of the repertoires. A TCS score was defined as the ratio between F50 (clonal expansion) and ExV (chaos), using BLOSUM62-based TCRdist between CDR3 peptides within each V-J. Welch's t-statistics and random forest reduced roughly 500 V-J features to 10 to 15, which were used in a naive Bayes classifier (R e1071). The raw public reads went through TCRdb reprocessing: fastp at Q25, MiXCR clone calling, in-frame beta chains kept. Merged by CDR3 protein, the rows form single entries marked with the most common genes and DNA. TCRdb's processing, not the study's, gives the V and J calls here. The sample table shows 300,000 to 400,000 distinct CDR3 sequences, and 21% are seen once. Around half of the sample is held by the ten biggest clonotypes.

A patient counted as having stable Graves' hyperthyroidism if no progression to ophthalmopathy occurred over 18 months of follow-up. Hyperthyroidism patients were newly diagnosed, had a disease duration of under 2 months, and were aged 18 to 65 years. The study excluded patients with uncontrolled infections, other autoimmune diseases, pregnancy or lactation. Diagnoses were based on clinical symptoms, serum thyroxine and TRAb, thyroid ultrasound and orbital computed tomography. Ficoll-Paque density gradient centrifugation was used to isolate PBMCs from about 9 ml of fresh peripheral blood. Trizol reagent was used to extract total RNA, and RNA quality was then checked on an Agilent 2100 Bioanalyzer.

This clonotype originated in a woman between 50 and 59 years old with Graves' hyperthyroidism. The sequenced sample consisted of blood. The chain is assembled from TRBV5-1 and TRBJ1-1; the D gene is perhaps TRBD1, from 5 matching bases. CDR3 region: CASSLARGQNTEAFF. Read as DNA, the sequence is TGTGCCAGCAGCTTAGCCCGGGGCCAGAACACTGAAGCTTTCTTT. Supplemented by the reference TRBV5-1 and TRBJ1-1 proteins around the CDR3, the complete variable domain is KAGVTQTPRYLIKTRGQQVTLSCSPISGHRSVSWYQQTPGQGLQFLFEYFSETQRNKGNFPGRFSGRQFSNSRSEMNVSTLELGDSALYLCASSLARGQNTEAFFGQGTRLTVV.